Listed here are 3 T cell receptor beta chains from one sample, sequenced in a study of cytomegalovirus exposure and HLA in healthy donors listed by TCRdb under 2017. The protocol used for the library was the immunoSEQ multiplex PCR assay. For the multiplex PCR, a mixture combining 60 forward primers for TCR Vbeta segments and 13 reverse primers for TCR Jbeta segments was used. TCRdb's version of the immuneACCESS table is confined to in-frame rearrangements and falls short of the full clone set. An unresolved V gene accounts for under half of the shortfall where checked; the remainder is of unknown origin. The sample table lists some 140,000 clones, over 60% of them with a count of one. The top ten clonotypes cover under 1.5% of the sample. The sample taken for sequencing was PBMCs. Every receptor here comes from a male donor in good health and CMV-seropositive.

This clone was counted a few times. The chain has TRBV21-1 and TRBJ2-1; TRBD2 is taken as the D call from the table, unchecked against the DNA. TRBV21-1 is classified as a pseudogene. The CDR3 runs to 15 residues. In DNA form, the CDR3 reads TGTGCCATTAGAGGGGCGGGAGGGCACAACAATGAGCAGTTCTTC. It encodes CAIRGAGGHNNEQFF.

V is TRBV9 and J is TRBJ2-6, with TRBD1 matching 7 bases. CDR1 and CDR2 from the germline V gene are SGDLS and YYNGEE. CDR3 length: 15 amino acids. V lost 3 bases, J lost 0 bases, and 0 bases stayed unmatched. The CDR3 loop reads CASSAGGSGANVLTF. The CDR3 DNA is TGTGCCAGCAGCGCAGGGGGCTCTGGGGCCAACGTCCTGACTTTC.

In its sample, this clone was seen once. This chain connects TRBV29-1 to TRBJ2-4, with D maybe TRBD1 (5 bases). The CDR3 extends over 13 amino acids. Trimming cost V 4 bases and J 4 bases, with 11 bases left between them. CDR1 SQVTM and CDR2 ANQGSEA come from the germline V gene. The CDR3 DNA reads as TGCAGCGTTGGTCTCCCAGGGAAAAACATTCAGTACTTC. Its translation: CSVGLPGKNIQYF.